This T cell receptor (beta chain) was documented in a study of blood T cell repertoires in COVID-19. CDR1 and CDR2 (germline): MGHDK, SYGVNS. The germline V and J ends were trimmed by 4 bases and 5 bases, with 9 bases remaining between them. The CDR3 has 13 residues. Per the original methods: Nucleated cell number was recorded as an estimate derived from reference gene primer amplification. Measured with immunoSEQ multiplex PCR; TCRdb has only the in-frame clones, and not every one. V, J and clone size derive from that table, while D and trimming were established from the DNA sequence. The repertoire holds 350,000 to 450,000 clones, with 80% to 90% as singletons. Seattle patients were enrolled during active infection and followed longitudinally.

The chain employs TRBV25-1 and TRBJ1-5; D might be TRBD1 (6 bases). This clonotype originated in a woman aged 60-70 years with COVID-19, enrolled during active disease. The sample comprised peripheral blood. CDR3 DNA: TGTGCCAGCAGTGTACAGGGCGATCAGCCCCAGCATTTT. As protein: CASSVQGDQPQHF.